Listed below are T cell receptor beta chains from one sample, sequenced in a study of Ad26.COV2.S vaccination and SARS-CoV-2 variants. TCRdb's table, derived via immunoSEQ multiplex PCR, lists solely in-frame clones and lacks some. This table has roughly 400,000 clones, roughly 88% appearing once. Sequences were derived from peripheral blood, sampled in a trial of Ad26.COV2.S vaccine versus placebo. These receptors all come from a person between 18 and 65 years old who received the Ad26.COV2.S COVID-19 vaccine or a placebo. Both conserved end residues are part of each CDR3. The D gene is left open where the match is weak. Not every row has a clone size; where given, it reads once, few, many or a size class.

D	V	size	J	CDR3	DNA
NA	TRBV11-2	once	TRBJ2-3	CASSLAGIIDTQYF	TGTGCCAGCAGCTTAGCAGGGATTATAGATACGCAGTATTTT
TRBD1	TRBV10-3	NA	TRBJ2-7	CAISESGRGPSYEQYF	TGTGCCATCAGTGAGTCTGGCAGGGGGCCGTCCTACGAGCAGTACTTC
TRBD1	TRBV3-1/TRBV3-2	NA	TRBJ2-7	CASSHQGDGLYEQYF	TGTGCCAGCAGTCACCAGGGGGATGGTTTATACGAGCAGTACTTC
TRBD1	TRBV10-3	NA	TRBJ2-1	CAIRTTGTGQFF	TGTGCCATCAGGACGACAGGGACCGGGCAGTTCTTC
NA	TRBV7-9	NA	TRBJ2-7	CASSLDYEQYF	TGTGCCAGCAGCCTAGACTACGAGCAGTACTTC
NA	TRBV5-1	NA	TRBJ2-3	CASSWDNTDTQYF	TGCGCCAGCAGTTGGGACAACACAGATACGCAGTATTTT
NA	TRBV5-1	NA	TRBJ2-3	CASSSTESTDTQYF	TGCGCCAGCAGCTCGACGGAGAGCACAGATACGCAGTATTTT
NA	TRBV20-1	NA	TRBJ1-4	CSARNNEKLFF	TGCAGTGCCAGAAATAATGAAAAACTGTTTTTT
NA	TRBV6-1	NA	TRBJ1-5	CASSDGGPNQPQHF	TGTGCCAGCAGTGATGGAGGGCCTAATCAGCCCCAGCATTTT
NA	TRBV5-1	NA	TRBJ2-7	CASSPQGDYEQYF	TGCGCCAGCAGCCCTCAAGGGGACTACGAGCAGTACTTC
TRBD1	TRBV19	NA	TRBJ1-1	CASSAWDRGDTEAFF	TGTGCCAGTAGTGCATGGGACAGGGGAGACACTGAAGCTTTCTTT
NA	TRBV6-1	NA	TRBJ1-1	CASSEIIGVGNTEAFF	TGTGCCAGCAGTGAAATTATAGGGGTTGGGAACACTGAAGCTTTCTTT
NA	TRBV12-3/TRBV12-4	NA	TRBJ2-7	CASSLIGYEQYF	TGTGCCAGCAGTTTAATTGGTTACGAGCAGTACTTC
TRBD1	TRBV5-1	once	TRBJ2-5	CASSSTGGRETQYF	TGCGCCAGCAGCTCGACAGGGGGTAGGGAGACCCAGTACTTC
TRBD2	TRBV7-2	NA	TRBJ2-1	CASSPPTAGGAREQFF	TGTGCCAGCAGCCCCCCAACAGCGGGAGGGGCCCGTGAGCAGTTCTTC
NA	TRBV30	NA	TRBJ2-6	CAWRRRGSGANVLTF	TGTGCCTGGAGGCGTCGGGGATCTGGGGCCAACGTCCTGACTTTC
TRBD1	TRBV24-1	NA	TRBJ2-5	CATSEATGWLETQYF	TGTGCCACCAGTGAGGCGACAGGGTGGCTAGAGACCCAGTACTTC
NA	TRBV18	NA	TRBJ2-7	CASSPSAGPTEYF	TGTGCCAGCTCACCATCGGCAGGACCAACGGAGTACTTC
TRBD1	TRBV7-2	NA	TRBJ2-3	CASSATGARLTDTQYF	TGTGCCAGCAGCGCTACAGGGGCGAGATTGACAGATACGCAGTATTTT
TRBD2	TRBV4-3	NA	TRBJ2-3	CASSPLAGGPADTQYF	TGCGCCAGCAGCCCACTAGCGGGAGGGCCGGCAGATACGCAGTATTTT
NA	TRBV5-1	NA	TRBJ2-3	CASSYSGGPDTQYF	TGCGCCAGCAGCTACTCCGGAGGGCCAGATACGCAGTATTTT
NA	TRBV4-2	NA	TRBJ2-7	CASSQAGLAPAYEQYF	TGTGCCAGCAGCCAAGCGGGATTAGCGCCTGCCTACGAGCAGTACTTC
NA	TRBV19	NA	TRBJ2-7	CASSIVLARMNKTPYEQYF	TGTGCCAGTAGTATCGTCCTAGCGCGTATGAACAAAACACCCTACGAGCAGTACTTC
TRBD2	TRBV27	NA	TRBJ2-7	CASSPRGENSFYKYF	TGTGCCAGCAGTCCGCGGGGGGAGAATAGTTTCTATAAGTACTTC
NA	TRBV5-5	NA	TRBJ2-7	CASSRLPGDSSYEQYF	TGTGCCAGCAGCCGCCTCCCGGGGGACAGCTCCTACGAGCAGTACTTC
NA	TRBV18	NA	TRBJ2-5	CASSPLPRRQETQYF	TGTGCCAGCTCACCACTCCCCCGCAGGCAAGAGACCCAGTACTTC
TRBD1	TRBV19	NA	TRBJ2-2	CASSMRGQGRELFF	TGTGCCAGTAGTATGAGAGGACAGGGAAGGGAGCTGTTTTTT
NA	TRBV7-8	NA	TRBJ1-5	CASSLDRYRERNQPQHF	TGTGCCAGCAGCTTAGATCGTTACAGGGAAAGAAATCAGCCCCAGCATTTT
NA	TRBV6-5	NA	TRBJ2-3	CASSYGRRGTDTQYF	TGTGCCAGCAGTTACGGGCGACGGGGCACAGATACGCAGTATTTT
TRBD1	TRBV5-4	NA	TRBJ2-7	CASSPIGTGGDEQYF	TGTGCCAGCAGCCCCATCGGGACAGGGGGGGACGAGCAGTACTTC
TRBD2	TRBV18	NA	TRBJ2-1	CASSPGTSGRESSYNEQFF	TGTGCCAGCTCACCCGGGACTAGCGGGAGGGAGAGCTCCTACAATGAGCAGTTCTTC
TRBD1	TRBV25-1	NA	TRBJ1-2	CASSEFLGTAYGYTF	TGTGCCAGCAGTGAATTCTTGGGGACAGCTTATGGCTACACCTTC
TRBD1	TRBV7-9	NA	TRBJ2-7	CASSSRTGDYYEQYF	TGTGCCAGCAGCTCCAGGACAGGGGACTACTACGAGCAGTACTTC
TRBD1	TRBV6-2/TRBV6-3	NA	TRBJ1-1	CASSNYLTGAEAFF	TGTGCCAGCAGTAACTACCTTACAGGGGCTGAAGCTTTCTTT
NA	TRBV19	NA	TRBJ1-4	CASSINPRSKNEKLFF	TGTGCCAGTAGTATAAACCCCCGATCCAAGAATGAAAAACTGTTTTTT
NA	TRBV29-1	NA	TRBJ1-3	CSVPGVADTIYF	TGCAGCGTCCCCGGGGTTGCAGACACCATATATTTT
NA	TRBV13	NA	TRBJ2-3	CASSETRDTQYF	TGTGCCAGCAGCGAGACTAGAGATACGCAGTATTTT
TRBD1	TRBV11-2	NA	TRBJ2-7	CASSLLLTGGAGEQYF	TGTGCCAGCAGCTTACTCCTGACAGGGGGCGCGGGAGAGCAGTACTTC
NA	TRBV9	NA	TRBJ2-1	CASSASGARYNEQFF	TGTGCCAGCAGCGCTTCAGGGGCCCGCTACAATGAGCAGTTCTTC
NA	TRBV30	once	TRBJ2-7	CAWTPGAGEQYF	TGTGCCTGGACTCCGGGGGCGGGAGAGCAGTACTTC
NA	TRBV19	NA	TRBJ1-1	CASSIGDSTGTEAFF	TGTGCCAGTAGTATAGGGGACTCCACGGGCACTGAAGCTTTCTTT
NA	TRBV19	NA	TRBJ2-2	CASSIDWEWGVDGELFF	TGTGCCAGTAGTATAGATTGGGAATGGGGAGTGGACGGGGAGCTGTTTTTT
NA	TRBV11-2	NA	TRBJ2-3	CASSYRLYTDTQYF	TGTGCCAGCAGCTACCGGCTCTACACAGATACGCAGTATTTT
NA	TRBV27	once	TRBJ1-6	CASSPGRGNSPLHF	TGTGCCAGCAGCCCGGGCAGGGGAAATTCACCCCTCCACTTT
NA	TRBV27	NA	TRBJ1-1	CASGWVPQANTEAFF	TGTGCCAGTGGGTGGGTCCCGCAGGCGAACACTGAAGCTTTCTTT
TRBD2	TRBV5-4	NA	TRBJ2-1	CASSFSLAGGLGEQFF	TGTGCCAGCAGCTTTTCACTAGCGGGAGGGCTGGGGGAGCAGTTCTTC
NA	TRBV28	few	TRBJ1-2	CASSVRTAKYGYTF	TGTGCCAGCAGCGTCCGGACAGCAAAATATGGCTACACCTTC
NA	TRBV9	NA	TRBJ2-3	CASSAYSTDTQYF	TGTGCCAGCAGCGCCTACAGCACAGATACGCAGTATTTT
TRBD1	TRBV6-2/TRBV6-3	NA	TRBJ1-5	CASSYSLWTGSSPQHF	TGTGCCAGCAGTTACTCGTTATGGACAGGGAGTTCGCCCCAGCATTTT
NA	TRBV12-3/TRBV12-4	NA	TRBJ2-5	CASSLEETQYF	TGTGCCAGCAGTTTAGAGGAGACCCAGTACTTC
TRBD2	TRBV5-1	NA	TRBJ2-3	CASSGTSGRTDTQYF	TGCGCCAGCAGCGGGACTAGCGGGAGGACAGATACGCAGTATTTT
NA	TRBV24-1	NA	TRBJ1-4	CATTGEKLFF	TGTGCCACCACAGGTGAAAAACTGTTTTTT
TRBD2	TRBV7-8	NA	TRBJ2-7	CASRMGLAVAYEQYF	TGTGCCAGCAGGATGGGACTAGCGGTTGCCTACGAGCAGTACTTC
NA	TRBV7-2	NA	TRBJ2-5	CASSFRDSQETQYF	TGTGCCAGCAGCTTCAGGGACTCCCAAGAGACCCAGTACTTC